This TCR beta chain derives from a study of sequential checkpoint blockade in melanoma. For the study at large: Randomization was 1:1 between first-line nivolumab→ipilimumab and ipilimumab→nivolumab.

Method: immunoSEQ multiplex PCR; TCRdb's copy keeps in-frame clones and lacks some. The sample has around 40,000 clones, around 86% seen once. Treatment in this sample: randomized to nivolumab then ipilimumab (arm A) or the reverse (arm B). The sequencing used CD8+ T cells sorted from blood (inferred from file names), collected from a patient given nivolumab and ipilimumab in sequence. This receptor was obtained from a human donor with melanoma.

The CDR3 DNA follows: TGTGCCAGCAGTTTGGGGACTAGCGGGAGAGCGGCAGATACGCAGTATTTT. This encodes CASSLGTSGRAADTQYF. This chain links TRBV27 with TRBJ2-3, with TRBD2 identical over 14 bases. In germline, CDR1 is MNHEY, CDR2 SMNVEV (reference sequence). Losses at the gene ends were 3 bases for V and 4 bases for J; bases not matched to a gene: 6. The CDR3 is 17 amino acids.